This TCR beta chain was observed in a study of regulatory T cells in long-lasting Graves disease. As for time point: newly diagnosed GD, antithyroid drugs for less than 3 months. PBMC-derived RNA was used for the TCR library. CDR1 MDHEN and CDR2 SYDVKM come from the germline V gene. The CDR3 is 16 residues long. With 3 bases removed from V and 2 bases from J, the gap between germline ends came to 16 bases. The table lists this clonotype with many counts. Building of the TCR beta libraries involved iRepertoire HTBI primers and Arm-PCR of CDR3 regions. TCRdb called the multiplex PCR reads again in MiXCR, with one record for every CDR3 protein. The sample carries more than 400,000 distinct CDR3 sequences, about a sixth recorded once. The sample was also linked to a second study, of T cells in Graves' hyperthyroidism and ophthalmopathy.

The chain joins TRBV28 to TRBJ2-5, with D possibly matching TRBD2 (6 bases). This TCR derives from a woman aged 25 to 39 with Graves disease. This sample comprised peripheral blood mononuclear cells (PBMCs), obtained at new diagnosis, from a patient treated with antithyroid drugs. The CDR3 is CASSFLGVAVQETQYF. The CDR3 region has the DNA TGTGCCAGCAGTTTCCTCGGGGTAGCGGTACAAGAGACCCAGTACTTC.